The rows below give T cell receptor beta chains drawn from one sample of a study of blood T cell repertoires in COVID-19. Data came from immunoSEQ multiplex PCR; TCRdb stores just in-frame clones and leaves some out. Of around 21,000 clones detected, approximately 85% appear once; the ten largest clones hold around 50%. The source material was peripheral blood. All receptors derive from a man older than 75 with acute or convalescent COVID-19. Each CDR3 is given without its conserved first and last residue.

J gene,V gene,CDR3 protein
TRBJ2-1,TRBV3-1/TRBV3-2,ASSQETSGYNEQF
TRBJ1-2,TRBV30,AWSPVDTNYGYT
TRBJ2-7,TRBV5-6,ASGDRAYEQY
TRBJ1-5,TRBV30,AWSATIQGPLSNQPQH
TRBJ1-6,TRBV6-5,ASSRRSNSPLH
TRBJ1-1,TRBV13,ASSSQPKRTANTEAF
TRBJ2-2,TRBV10-1,ASSSATGELF
TRBJ2-1,TRBV4-1,ASSPQGSGSINEQF
TRBJ2-2,TRBV7-8,ASSLYGPGGPPGELF
TRBJ1-1,TRBV6-5,ASSLTRNTEAF
TRBJ1-1,TRBV6-6,ASSYDGQTNTEAF
TRBJ1-3,TRBV11-2,ASSQITGGSGNTIY
TRBJ1-1,TRBV2,ASRREGQGIEAF
TRBJ1-1,TRBV5-3,ARSLEVGGERWNTEAF
TRBJ2-1,TRBV2,ASSYPNEQF
TRBJ2-3,TRBV7-2,ASSLKPKGTSGKDTQY
TRBJ1-6,TRBV20-1,SASPDSNSPLH
TRBJ1-2,TRBV7-2,ASSLASRGNGYT
TRBJ1-2,TRBV2,ASRGDSGYGYT
TRBJ1-1,TRBV10-2,ASSESRGGMANTEAF
TRBJ1-5,TRBV2,ASTRVINSNQPQH